This TCR beta chain was captured in a study of blood T cells in healthy people across ages. Note on this clonotype: Antigen unknown.

Study findings and constraints: Roughly linear declines in TCR beta diversity per million T cells occurred with age.

Roughly 9.2 milliliters of peripheral blood were drawn from each donor into EDTA-treated tubes. A second PCR of about 7 to 12 cycles used a sample-barcoded 5' primer and a J-beta primer mix. MiXCR was run by TCRdb on the 5' RACE reads, yielding one entry per CDR3 protein. The table records hundreds of thousands of distinct CDR3 sequences, just under 25% of them present only once. The CDR3 loop spans 14 amino acids. Germline V lookup: CDR1 LNHDA, CDR2 SQIVND (reference sequence). V was pared by 4 bases and J by 3 bases, with 11 bases between. The sample was also linked to a second study, of T cells of mothers and their children.

This clonotype was sampled from a boy aged 10-17 years in good health. The chain couples TRBV19 to TRBJ2-3, with D perhaps TRBD1 (6 bases). Specimen: blood. As DNA, the CDR3 is TGTGCCAGTAGTACAGGGGTAACAACAGATACGCAGTATTTT. It encodes CASSTGVTTDTQYF.